These T cell receptor beta chains were read from a single sample in a study of cytomegalovirus exposure and HLA in healthy donors. Here immunoSEQ multiplex PCR was the method, and the copy in TCRdb shows in-frame clones only, minus some. The data show approximately 220,000 clones, with 65% to 80% seen just once and around 15% held by the top ten. Sequenced input: PBMCs. Source of these receptors: a man aged 35 to 55 in good health and CMV-seronegative. Both conserved end residues are part of each CDR3. D genes are given only for firm matches. Not all rows give a size; the values are once, few, many and, for expanded clones, a class.

d_gene: TRBD1
abundance: -
v_gene: TRBV10-3
j_gene: TRBJ1-1
CDR3aa: CAISEPDRVWTEAFF
CDR3nt: TGTGCCATCAGTGAGCCGGACAGGGTATGGACTGAAGCTTTCTTT

d_gene: -
abundance: -
v_gene: TRBV27
j_gene: TRBJ2-2
CDR3aa: CASSRGFPGELFF
CDR3nt: TGTGCCAGCAGTAGGGGGTTTCCCGGGGAGCTGTTTTTT

d_gene: TRBD1
abundance: -
v_gene: TRBV5-1
j_gene: TRBJ1-2
CDR3aa: CASSLGDSYGYTF
CDR3nt: TGCGCCAGCAGCCTAGGGGACAGCTATGGCTACACCTTC

d_gene: TRBD2
abundance: -
v_gene: TRBV7-9
j_gene: TRBJ2-1
CDR3aa: CASSLRAGGSYNEQFF
CDR3nt: TGTGCCAGCAGCTTACGAGCGGGGGGTTCCTACAATGAGCAGTTCTTC

d_gene: -
abundance: -
v_gene: TRBV7-9
j_gene: TRBJ1-2
CDR3aa: CASGHLVANYGYTF
CDR3nt: TGTGCCAGCGGGCATCTGGTAGCTAACTATGGCTACACCTTC

d_gene: TRBD2
abundance: -
v_gene: TRBV9
j_gene: TRBJ2-2
CDR3aa: CASSVAGRAINTGELFF
CDR3nt: TGTGCCAGCAGCGTAGCGGGGAGGGCCATTAACACCGGGGAGCTGTTTTTT

d_gene: TRBD1
abundance: -
v_gene: TRBV6-1
j_gene: TRBJ1-2
CDR3aa: CASSAPLGQGRYGYTF
CDR3nt: TGTGCCAGCAGTGCACCGTTGGGACAGGGGAGATATGGCTACACCTTC

d_gene: -
abundance: few
v_gene: TRBV14
j_gene: TRBJ2-1
CDR3aa: CASSLNNEQFF
CDR3nt: TGTGCCAGCAGTCTAAACAATGAGCAGTTCTTC

d_gene: TRBD2
abundance: -
v_gene: TRBV6-5
j_gene: TRBJ2-7
CDR3aa: CASRPGTSVAYEQYF
CDR3nt: TGTGCCAGCAGGCCCGGGACTAGCGTTGCCTACGAGCAGTACTTC

d_gene: TRBD2
abundance: -
v_gene: TRBV7-9
j_gene: TRBJ2-5
CDR3aa: CASSFFLAGGQETQYF
CDR3nt: TGTGCCAGCAGCTTCTTCCTAGCGGGGGGACAAGAGACCCAGTACTTC

d_gene: -
abundance: -
v_gene: TRBV7-3
j_gene: TRBJ2-3
CDR3aa: CASSLIGRMTDTQYF
CDR3nt: TGTGCCAGCAGCTTAATCGGGAGAATGACAGATACGCAGTATTTT

d_gene: -
abundance: once
v_gene: TRBV7-9
j_gene: TRBJ1-1
CDR3aa: CASSPPGGTEAFF
CDR3nt: TGTGCCAGCAGCCCTCCGGGAGGCACTGAAGCTTTCTTT

d_gene: TRBD1
abundance: -
v_gene: TRBV7-2
j_gene: TRBJ1-2
CDR3aa: CASSHPDRAHYGYTF
CDR3nt: TGTGCCAGCAGCCATCCGGACAGGGCTCACTATGGCTACACCTTC

d_gene: -
abundance: -
v_gene: TRBV5-6
j_gene: TRBJ2-1
CDR3aa: CASSGTSIRSYNEQFF
CDR3nt: TGTGCCAGCAGCGGAACTAGTATTCGCTCCTACAATGAGCAGTTCTTC

d_gene: -
abundance: -
v_gene: TRBV15
j_gene: TRBJ2-3
CDR3aa: CASRGIAADTQYF
CDR3nt: TGTGCCTCACGAGGGATAGCAGCAGATACGCAGTATTTT

d_gene: -
abundance: once
v_gene: TRBV7-9
j_gene: TRBJ1-3
CDR3aa: CASSLQGISGNTIYF
CDR3nt: TGTGCCAGCAGCCTGCAGGGTATCTCTGGAAACACCATATATTTT

d_gene: TRBD2
abundance: -
v_gene: TRBV9
j_gene: TRBJ2-4
CDR3aa: CASSVGDSGVTKNIQYF
CDR3nt: TGTGCCAGCAGCGTAGGAGATAGCGGGGTTACCAAAAACATTCAGTACTTC

d_gene: TRBD1
abundance: -
v_gene: TRBV4-1
j_gene: TRBJ1-2
CDR3aa: CASSQEGGGQGKHGYTF
CDR3nt: TGCGCCAGCAGCCAAGAAGGGGGAGGACAGGGTAAACATGGCTACACCTTC

d_gene: -
abundance: -
v_gene: TRBV5-1
j_gene: TRBJ2-5
CDR3aa: CASSVLAKETQYF
CDR3nt: TGCGCCAGCAGCGTGCTAGCGAAAGAGACCCAGTACTTC

d_gene: TRBD2
abundance: -
v_gene: TRBV25-1
j_gene: TRBJ2-3
CDR3aa: CASSGIAGDTQYF
CDR3nt: TGTGCCAGCAGTGGTATAGCGGGAGATACGCAGTATTTT

d_gene: -
abundance: once
v_gene: TRBV7-6
j_gene: TRBJ1-4
CDR3aa: CASSLEDRDNEKLFF
CDR3nt: TGTGCCAGCAGCTTAGAAGACAGAGACAATGAAAAACTGTTTTTT

d_gene: -
abundance: -
v_gene: TRBV19
j_gene: TRBJ1-1
CDR3aa: CASSMYRDRQNTEAFF
CDR3nt: TGTGCCAGTAGTATGTACAGGGATCGGCAGAACACTGAAGCTTTCTTT

d_gene: -
abundance: -
v_gene: TRBV5-8
j_gene: TRBJ2-3
CDR3aa: CASSPQSTDTQYF
CDR3nt: TGTGCCAGCAGCCCCCAAAGCACAGATACGCAGTATTTT

d_gene: TRBD1
abundance: once
v_gene: TRBV29-1
j_gene: TRBJ1-2
CDR3aa: CSVAGTAGTNYGYTF
CDR3nt: TGCAGCGTTGCCGGGACAGCTGGTACTAACTATGGCTACACCTTC

d_gene: -
abundance: -
v_gene: TRBV28
j_gene: TRBJ1-1
CDR3aa: CASSLTWNTEAFF
CDR3nt: TGTGCCAGCAGCTTAACTTGGAACACTGAAGCTTTCTTT

d_gene: -
abundance: -
v_gene: TRBV27
j_gene: TRBJ1-2
CDR3aa: CASSLSGRGWNYGYTF
CDR3nt: TGTGCCAGCAGTTTATCGGGCCGGGGATGGAACTATGGCTACACCTTC

d_gene: -
abundance: -
v_gene: TRBV9
j_gene: TRBJ2-6
CDR3aa: CASSLGPSHPKTSGANVLTF
CDR3nt: TGTGCCAGCAGCCTAGGGCCCTCACACCCTAAAACTTCTGGGGCCAACGTTCTGACTTTC

d_gene: -
abundance: -
v_gene: TRBV7-2
j_gene: TRBJ2-5
CDR3aa: CASSLRLQGVETQYF
CDR3nt: TGTGCCAGCAGCCTCCGCCTCCAGGGTGTCGAGACCCAGTACTTC

d_gene: TRBD1
abundance: -
v_gene: TRBV5-1
j_gene: TRBJ2-7
CDR3aa: CASSLNRTGTYEQYF
CDR3nt: TGCGCCAGCAGCTTGAATCGGACAGGGACTTACGAGCAGTACTTC

d_gene: TRBD1
abundance: -
v_gene: TRBV5-1
j_gene: TRBJ1-2
CDR3aa: CASSVDRVSWTF
CDR3nt: TGCGCCAGCAGCGTTGACAGGGTTTCATGGACCTTC

d_gene: TRBD2
abundance: -
v_gene: TRBV5-8
j_gene: TRBJ2-7
CDR3aa: CASSLAGDYKHEQYF
CDR3nt: TGTGCCAGCAGCTTGGCGGGGGACTATAAACACGAGCAGTACTTC

d_gene: TRBD1
abundance: -
v_gene: TRBV15
j_gene: TRBJ1-4
CDR3aa: CATSTRTGNEKLFF
CDR3nt: TGTGCCACCAGCACCCGGACAGGGAACGAAAAACTGTTTTTT

d_gene: TRBD2
abundance: -
v_gene: TRBV9
j_gene: TRBJ2-3
CDR3aa: CASSFGTSNTDTQYF
CDR3nt: TGTGCCAGCAGCTTTGGGACTAGCAACACAGATACGCAGTATTTT

d_gene: TRBD2
abundance: -
v_gene: TRBV29-1
j_gene: TRBJ2-5
CDR3aa: CSVDGLAGGQRTQYF
CDR3nt: TGCAGCGTTGACGGGCTAGCGGGAGGGCAAAGGACCCAGTACTTC

d_gene: -
abundance: -
v_gene: TRBV7-2
j_gene: TRBJ1-1
CDR3aa: CASSLAIRVGREAFF
CDR3nt: TGTGCCAGCAGCTTAGCGATCAGGGTAGGCCGAGAAGCTTTCTTT

d_gene: -
abundance: -
v_gene: TRBV7-9
j_gene: TRBJ1-3
CDR3aa: CASSPGNTIYF
CDR3nt: TGTGCCAGCAGCCCCGGGAACACCATATATTTT

d_gene: TRBD1
abundance: -
v_gene: TRBV6-5
j_gene: TRBJ1-1
CDR3aa: CASSTGGRGTEAFF
CDR3nt: TGTGCCAGCAGCACAGGGGGTCGGGGGACTGAAGCTTTCTTT

d_gene: TRBD2
abundance: -
v_gene: TRBV5-4
j_gene: TRBJ2-5
CDR3aa: CASRNSGAQETQYF
CDR3nt: TGTGCCAGCAGAAATAGCGGGGCTCAAGAGACCCAGTACTTC

d_gene: -
abundance: -
v_gene: TRBV19
j_gene: TRBJ2-7
CDR3aa: CASSRLGGTYEQYF
CDR3nt: TGTGCCAGTAGTAGGCTCGGGGGTACCTACGAGCAGTACTTC

d_gene: -
abundance: -
v_gene: TRBV6-5
j_gene: TRBJ2-2
CDR3aa: CASSFRTGELFF
CDR3nt: TGTGCCAGCAGTTTCCGGACCGGGGAGCTGTTTTTT

d_gene: TRBD1
abundance: -
v_gene: TRBV28
j_gene: TRBJ2-7
CDR3aa: CASRQGASEQYF
CDR3nt: TGTGCCAGCCGACAGGGGGCTTCCGAGCAGTACTTC

d_gene: -
abundance: -
v_gene: TRBV13
j_gene: TRBJ2-7
CDR3aa: CASSYDRSYEQYF
CDR3nt: TGTGCCAGCAGCTACGACAGATCCTACGAGCAGTACTTC

d_gene: TRBD2
abundance: -
v_gene: TRBV28
j_gene: TRBJ2-3
CDR3aa: CASSLFTSADSGTSTDTQYF
CDR3nt: TGTGCCAGCAGTTTATTCACTTCCGCGGATAGCGGGACTAGCACAGATACGCAGTATTTT

d_gene: TRBD2
abundance: -
v_gene: TRBV15
j_gene: TRBJ2-5
CDR3aa: CATSGITSAGETQYF
CDR3nt: TGTGCCACCAGCGGGATTACTAGCGCGGGGGAGACCCAGTACTTC

d_gene: -
abundance: -
v_gene: TRBV18
j_gene: TRBJ1-1
CDR3aa: CASSPWESDTEAFF
CDR3nt: TGTGCCAGCTCACCATGGGAGTCTGACACTGAAGCTTTCTTT

d_gene: TRBD1
abundance: -
v_gene: TRBV19
j_gene: TRBJ1-6
CDR3aa: CASADRGRNSPLHF
CDR3nt: TGTGCCAGTGCAGACAGGGGGAGGAATTCACCCCTCCACTTT

d_gene: -
abundance: -
v_gene: TRBV4-2
j_gene: TRBJ2-7
CDR3aa: CASSQGTGYEQYF
CDR3nt: TGTGCCAGCAGCCAAGGAACAGGGTACGAGCAGTACTTC

d_gene: -
abundance: -
v_gene: TRBV5-1
j_gene: TRBJ1-5
CDR3aa: CASSLAGVNQPQHF
CDR3nt: TGCGCCAGCAGCTTGGCGGGGGTCAATCAGCCCCAGCATTTT

d_gene: TRBD2
abundance: -
v_gene: TRBV30
j_gene: TRBJ2-3
CDR3aa: CAWSVRRSGKKFTDTQYF
CDR3nt: TGTGCCTGGAGTGTACGGAGAAGCGGGAAGAAATTCACAGATACGCAGTATTTT

d_gene: -
abundance: -
v_gene: TRBV7-2
j_gene: TRBJ2-3
CDR3aa: CASSLVFGGNTDTQYF
CDR3nt: TGTGCCAGCAGCTTAGTATTCGGCGGGAACACAGATACGCAGTATTTT

d_gene: -
abundance: -
v_gene: TRBV27
j_gene: TRBJ2-7
CDR3aa: CASSAGGRYEQYF
CDR3nt: TGTGCCAGCAGTGCCGGCGGGCGGTACGAGCAGTACTTC

d_gene: TRBD2
abundance: -
v_gene: TRBV5-7
j_gene: TRBJ2-7
CDR3aa: CASSLDLAECYEQYF
CDR3nt: TGTGCCAGCAGCTTGGACCTAGCGGAATGCTACGAGCAGTACTTC

d_gene: TRBD1
abundance: many
v_gene: TRBV4-2
j_gene: TRBJ1-1
CDR3aa: CASSQEPGQYTEAFF
CDR3nt: TGTGCCAGCAGCCAAGAACCGGGACAGTACACTGAAGCTTTCTTT

d_gene: TRBD2
abundance: once
v_gene: TRBV11-2
j_gene: TRBJ2-5
CDR3aa: CASSRLAGGKETQYF
CDR3nt: TGTGCCAGCAGCAGACTAGCGGGGGGTAAAGAGACCCAGTACTTC

d_gene: TRBD2
abundance: -
v_gene: TRBV28
j_gene: TRBJ2-2
CDR3aa: CASSGTRGRTSDTGELFF
CDR3nt: TGTGCCAGCAGTGGCACCCGAGGTAGGACTAGCGACACCGGGGAGCTGTTTTTT

d_gene: -
abundance: -
v_gene: TRBV4-2
j_gene: TRBJ2-7
CDR3aa: CASSQDGGWVFAGAIYEQYF
CDR3nt: TGTGCCAGCAGCCAAGATGGGGGCTGGGTGTTTGCGGGGGCCATCTACGAGCAGTACTTC

d_gene: -
abundance: once
v_gene: TRBV9
j_gene: TRBJ2-3
CDR3aa: CASSPDSVGDTQYF
CDR3nt: TGTGCCAGCAGCCCGGACAGTGTAGGGGATACGCAGTATTTT

d_gene: -
abundance: once
v_gene: TRBV7-9
j_gene: TRBJ2-7
CDR3aa: CASSLGAYEQYF
CDR3nt: TGTGCCAGCAGCTTAGGGGCGTACGAGCAGTACTTC